This is a list of T cell receptor beta chains from one sample in a study of T-cell memory formation after mild COVID-19. Using its own MiXCR run on the 5' RACE reads, TCRdb lists one record per CDR3 protein. Among around 110,000 distinct CDR3 sequences listed, 17% were seen once. The sample was PBMCs or a T cell subset sorted from them (not recorded which). These receptors originate from an adult woman who had mild COVID-19 (a few samples of this study predate the infection). Cell type and time point are not known. Each CDR3 is given with its conserved first and last residue. The order of the fields is V gene, D gene, clone size, J gene, CDR3 protein, CDR3 DNA. A D gene is named only where the DNA matches it firmly. A clone size is listed for some rows: how often the clone was seen (once, few, many), or a class if it is expanded.

TRBV18	TRBD1	NA	TRBJ1-4	CASSPFPGQGKMATSEKLFF	TGTGCCAGCTCACCATTCCCCGGACAGGGGAAAATGGCAACTAGTGAAAAACTGTTTTTT
TRBV7-9	NA	NA	TRBJ2-7	CASSSGSRDSATEQYF	TGTGCCAGCAGCTCCGGGAGCCGGGACTCCGCTACCGAGCAGTACTTC
TRBV15	NA	few	TRBJ2-3	CATSRDQGWDTQYF	TGTGCCACCAGCAGAGATCAGGGGTGGGATACGCAGTATTTT
TRBV20-1	NA	NA	TRBJ1-5	CSARDSVGSNQPQHF	TGCAGTGCTAGAGATTCGGTGGGGAGCAATCAGCCCCAGCATTTT
TRBV20-1	NA	NA	TRBJ2-7	CSARDQVRRGAYEQYF	TGCAGTGCTAGAGATCAGGTCAGACGAGGAGCCTACGAGCAGTACTTC
TRBV9	NA	few	TRBJ1-4	CASSVSGQPTNEKLFF	TGTGCCAGCAGCGTATCCGGACAGCCAACTAATGAAAAACTGTTTTTT
TRBV12-3/TRBV12-4	TRBD1	NA	TRBJ2-7	CASSPTGQIYEQDF	TGTGCCAGCAGCCCGACGGGACAGATCTACGAGCAGGACTTC
TRBV5-1	TRBD1	NA	TRBJ1-2	CASSLAAGGLYGYTF	TGCGCCAGCAGCTTGGCGGCAGGGGGCCTCTATGGCTACACCTTC
TRBV7-9	TRBD1	NA	TRBJ2-1	CASSSDRDHNEQFF	TGTGCCAGCAGCTCTGACAGGGACCACAATGAGCAGTTCTTC
TRBV7-2	TRBD2	NA	TRBJ2-4	CASTPERGLAGWGNIQYF	TGTGCCAGCACACCGGAAAGAGGATTAGCGGGGTGGGGAAACATTCAGTACTTC
TRBV4-3	TRBD2	NA	TRBJ2-2	CASSQDTGGVNTGELFF	TGCGCCAGCAGCCAAGATACCGGGGGGGTTAACACCGGGGAGCTGTTTTTT
TRBV14	NA	NA	TRBJ2-3	CASSPYGDTQYF	TGTGCCAGCAGCCCTTACGGGGATACGCAGTATTTT
TRBV6-2/TRBV6-3	TRBD2	NA	TRBJ2-5	CASSYSDPSGPQETQYF	TGTGCCAGCAGTTACTCGGACCCTAGCGGCCCTCAAGAGACCCAGTACTTC
TRBV5-1	NA	few	TRBJ2-1	CASSLGRGSSYNEQFF	TGCGCCAGCAGCTTGGGCCGGGGGAGCTCCTACAATGAGCAGTTCTTC
TRBV2	TRBD2	few	TRBJ2-2	CASTERERGTGELFF	TGTGCCAGCACGGAGCGGGAGAGAGGCACCGGGGAGCTGTTTTTT
TRBV11-2	TRBD2	NA	TRBJ2-1	CASSHPWSGSQNEQFF	TGTGCCAGCAGCCACCCTTGGAGCGGGAGCCAGAATGAGCAGTTCTTC
TRBV13	NA	NA	TRBJ1-1	CASSSGPSMNTEAFF	TGTGCCAGCAGCTCCGGACCGTCTATGAACACTGAAGCTTTCTTT
TRBV24-1	NA	NA	TRBJ2-3	CATRESGTITDTQYF	TGTGCCACCCGGGAGTCAGGGACGATCACAGATACGCAGTATTTT
TRBV2	NA	NA	TRBJ2-7	CASSMYEQYF	TGTGCCAGCAGCATGTACGAGCAGTACTTC
TRBV30	NA	NA	TRBJ2-2	CAWSRLAVGELFF	TGTGCCTGGAGTAGGCTAGCTGTGGGGGAGCTGTTTTTT
TRBV9	TRBD1	NA	TRBJ2-3	CASSVGGTGSTDTQYF	TGTGCCAGCAGCGTAGGAGGGACAGGAAGCACAGATACGCAGTATTTT
TRBV5-1	TRBD1	few	TRBJ2-7	CASSTGEYEQYF	TGCGCCAGCAGTACAGGGGAGTACGAGCAGTACTTC
TRBV2	TRBD1	few	TRBJ1-2	CASSETGTNYGYTF	TGTGCCAGCAGTGAGACAGGGACTAACTATGGCTACACCTTC
TRBV6-7	NA	NA	TRBJ1-5	CASSSPLERDHQPQHF	TGTGCCAGCAGTTCGCCCCTGGAGAGGGACCATCAGCCCCAGCATTTT
TRBV7-9	TRBD1	NA	TRBJ2-1	CASSLEGLQGFSYNEQFF	TGTGCCAGCAGCTTAGAGGGATTACAGGGGTTCTCCTACAATGAGCAGTTCTTC
TRBV6-5	NA	few	TRBJ1-2	CASSTTRSEGYTF	TGTGCCAGCAGTACGACCCGCTCAGAGGGCTACACCTTC
TRBV4-1	NA	many	TRBJ2-7	CASSQADSYEQYF	TGCGCCAGCAGCCAAGCAGACAGCTACGAGCAGTACTTC
TRBV4-1	TRBD2	NA	TRBJ2-2	CASSQGAGGNTGELFF	TGCGCCAGCAGCCAAGGAGCGGGGGGGAACACCGGGGAGCTGTTTTTT
TRBV12-3/TRBV12-4	NA	NA	TRBJ1-1	CASSFSQGPEAFF	TGTGCCAGCAGTTTTTCACAGGGTCCTGAAGCTTTCTTT
TRBV4-1	TRBD1	NA	TRBJ2-3	CASSQDSDRGLDTQYF	TGCGCCAGCAGCCAAGATTCGGACAGGGGGCTAGATACGCAGTATTTT
TRBV5-6	NA	NA	TRBJ1-5	CASSLTGNQPQHF	TGTGCCAGCAGCTTGACAGGGAATCAGCCCCAGCATTTT
TRBV7-9	TRBD2	few	TRBJ2-5	CASSLVTSGMGETQYF	TGTGCCAGCAGCTTAGTTACTAGCGGGATGGGAGAGACCCAGTACTTC
TRBV4-1	TRBD2	NA	TRBJ2-3	CASSLSSGAYTDTQYF	TGCGCCAGCAGCCTCAGTAGCGGGGCCTACACAGATACGCAGTATTTT
TRBV25-1	NA	NA	TRBJ1-1	CASSEQPGPGFSPLGTEAFF	TGTGCCAGCAGTGAACAGCCGGGTCCGGGGTTCAGTCCTCTGGGCACTGAAGCTTTCTTT
TRBV29-1	NA	NA	TRBJ2-1	CSVDTGNLFF	TGCAGCGTTGATACAGGGAATCTGTTCTTC
TRBV7-2	TRBD2	NA	TRBJ2-1	CASRREGLAGAEQFF	TGTGCCAGCAGGCGAGAGGGACTAGCGGGGGCTGAGCAGTTCTTC
TRBV6-6	TRBD2	few	TRBJ2-5	CASSYSFSERGGGDQETQYF	TGTGCCAGCAGTTACTCGTTTTCCGAGCGGGGCGGGGGTGATCAAGAGACCCAGTACTTC
TRBV4-1	TRBD2	many	TRBJ2-1	CASSLRTSGRADEQFF	TGCGCCAGCAGCTTACGGACTAGCGGGAGGGCTGATGAACAGTTCTTC
TRBV29-1	TRBD2	few	TRBJ2-1	CSVERETSYNEQFF	TGCAGCGTTGAGCGGGAGACGTCCTACAATGAGCAGTTCTTC
TRBV6-5	NA	NA	TRBJ2-3	CASSLQQGTDTQYF	TGTGCCAGCAGTTTACAGCAGGGCACAGATACGCAGTATTTT
TRBV10-3	NA	NA	TRBJ2-1	CAISGQGDDEQFF	TGTGCCATCAGTGGGCAGGGCGACGATGAGCAGTTCTTC
TRBV5-4	TRBD1	NA	TRBJ2-7	CASSPDRLASYEQYF	TGTGCCAGCAGCCCGGACAGGTTGGCCTCCTACGAGCAGTACTTC
TRBV7-9	TRBD2	NA	TRBJ2-3	CASSPPTSGSTDTQYF	TGTGCCAGCAGCCCACCGACTAGCGGGAGCACAGATACGCAGTATTTT
TRBV27	NA	few	TRBJ1-2	CASSGGGDGYTF	TGTGCCAGCTCCGGGGGGGGAGATGGCTACACCTTC
TRBV6-1	NA	many	TRBJ2-1	CASKVGLRPQFF	TGTGCCAGCAAAGTAGGGCTGAGACCGCAGTTCTTC
TRBV7-9	NA	NA	TRBJ1-1	CASSLGEWGDTEAFF	TGTGCCAGCAGCTTGGGGGAATGGGGGGACACTGAAGCTTTCTTT
TRBV5-1	NA	NA	TRBJ2-3	CASTSPYTDTQYF	TGCGCCAGCACCTCTCCCTACACAGATACGCAGTATTTT
TRBV15	NA	NA	TRBJ2-7	CATSTSWGEEVYEQYF	TGTGCCACCAGCACGAGTTGGGGGGAAGAAGTCTACGAGCAGTACTTC
TRBV27	NA	NA	TRBJ2-5	CASSSGSETQYF	TGTGCCAGCAGTTCCGGGTCGGAGACCCAGTACTTC
TRBV4-1	NA	NA	TRBJ1-2	CASSQDPGTNYGYTF	TGCGCCAGCAGCCAAGACCCCGGCACTAACTATGGCTACACCTTC
TRBV7-9	TRBD2	NA	TRBJ2-3	CASSRDYSDTDTQYF	TGTGCCAGCAGCCGGGACTATTCCGACACAGATACGCAGTATTTT
TRBV15	NA	NA	TRBJ1-2	CATSTLTGLAYGYTF	TGTGCCACCAGCACTTTGACAGGTCTGGCCTATGGCTACACCTTC
TRBV4-1	TRBD1	few	TRBJ2-1	CASSRADRVTPYSYNEQFF	TGCGCCAGCAGCCGGGCCGACAGGGTAACCCCCTACTCCTACAATGAGCAGTTCTTC
TRBV9	NA	NA	TRBJ1-2	CASSARQIPNYGYTF	TGTGCCAGCAGCGCCAGACAGATTCCTAACTATGGCTACACCTTC
TRBV11-3	TRBD2	few	TRBJ2-1	CASRTGTSGMNNEQFF	TGTGCCAGCAGAACGGGGACTAGCGGGATGAACAATGAGCAGTTCTTC
TRBV18	NA	few	TRBJ2-7	CASSPESYEQYF	TGTGCCAGCTCACCCGAATCCTACGAGCAGTACTTC
TRBV12-3/TRBV12-4	NA	NA	TRBJ2-1	CASSFGVSDNEQFF	TGTGCCAGCAGTTTTGGGGTTTCGGATAATGAGCAGTTCTTC
TRBV30	NA	few	TRBJ2-5	CAWSSNQETQYF	TGTGCCTGGAGTTCTAACCAAGAGACCCAGTACTTC